Presented here are 7 T cell receptor beta chains from one specimen sequenced in a study of CD8 T cells in Susac syndrome. Random hexamers were used to reverse transcribe an amount of roughly 0.45 to 1 ug RNA. TCRdb re-analysed the immunoSEQ multiplex PCR reads in MiXCR, keeping a single row per CDR3 protein. Counted here are approximately 83,000 distinct CDR3 sequences, approximately 93% occurring once; the ten biggest clones make up about 0.94%. Material: CD8+ T cells from PBMCs. The receptors derive from a human donor with Susac syndrome.

The rearrangement joins TRBV15 to TRBJ1-5; D uncertain. V was clipped by 4 bases and J by 3 bases, with 13 bases between them. The CDR3 runs 15 residues. Germline loops: CDR1 LNHNV, CDR2 YYDKDF (reference sequence). This CDR3 is CATSTDRRDNQPQHF. CDR3 in DNA: TGTGCCACCAGCACGGATCGCCGAGACAATCAGCCCCAGCATTTT. The variable domain in full, completed from reference TRBV15 and TRBJ1-5, reads DAMVIQNPRYQVTQFGKPVTLSCSQTLNHNVMYWYQQKSSQAPKLLFHYYDKDFNNEADTPDNFQSRRPNTSFCFLDIRSPGLGDTAMYLCATSTDRRDNQPQHFGDGTRLSIL.

The genes are TRBV7-9 and TRBJ2-3; no firm D call. CDR1 and CDR2 (germline): SEHNR, FQNEAQ (reference sequence). V was trimmed by 4 bases and J by 3 bases, leaving 11 bases between them. The CDR3 extends over 14 amino acids. The CDR3: CASSYSDQTDTQYF. In nucleotides, the CDR3 is TGTGCCAGCAGCTACAGCGACCAAACAGATACGCAGTATTTT. The variable domain in full, with the rest retrieved from reference TRBV7-9 and TRBJ2-3, is DTGVSQNPRHKITKRGQNVTFRCDPISEHNRLYWYRQTLGQGPEFLTYFQNEAQLEKSRLLSDRFSAERPKGSFSTLEIQRTEQGDSAMYLCASSYSDQTDTQYFGPGTRLTVL.

The rearrangement joins TRBV7-3 to TRBJ2-1; D gene ambiguous. The CDR3 runs to 13 residues. The V end was cut by 5 bases, the J end by 4 bases, with 9 bases between. Germline CDR1 and CDR2: SGHTA and FQGTGA. In DNA, the CDR3 is TGTGCCAGCAGCCCGAGCGAGTACAATGAGCAGTTCTTC. This gives the protein CASSPSEYNEQFF.

The rearrangement links TRBV15 to TRBJ1-1; 9 bases match TRBD1. V trimming: 4 bases; J trimming: 1 base; junction bases outside the gene matches: 7. This CDR3 is 16 amino acids long. The germline CDR1 and CDR2 sequences are LNHNV and YYDKDF (reference sequence). The CDR3 region has the DNA TGTGCCACCAGCACGCCACAGGGGGCTTGGAACACTGAAGCTTTCTTT. Amino acid sequence: CATSTPQGAWNTEAFF. Full variable domain (outside the CDR3, taken from reference TRBV15 and TRBJ1-1): DAMVIQNPRYQVTQFGKPVTLSCSQTLNHNVMYWYQQKSSQAPKLLFHYYDKDFNNEADTPDNFQSRRPNTSFCFLDIRSPGLGDTAMYLCATSTPQGAWNTEAFFGQGTRLTVV.

This clonotype came up once. The rearrangement links TRBV27 to TRBJ2-3; 11 nucleotides match TRBD2. This CDR3 is 15 amino acids long. Germline-derived CDR1 and CDR2 are MNHEY and SMNVEV (reference sequence). J gave up 5 bases and V 3 bases, and 4 bases lay outside the gene matches. The CDR3 is CASSFETSGVDTQYF. Written as DNA, the CDR3 is TGTGCCAGCAGTTTCGAGACTAGCGGGGTAGATACGCAGTATTTT.

This rearrangement joins TRBV7-9 to TRBJ2-3, with TRBD1 as a possible D gene (6 bases). Trimming removed 5 bases at V and 5 bases at J, with 17 bases between. This CDR3 region has 15 residues. Germline lookup yields CDR1 SEHNR and CDR2 FQNEAQ (reference sequence). CDR3 residues: CASSPNRDQGDTQYF. As DNA, the CDR3 is TGTGCCAGCAGCCCCAACAGGGATCAAGGAGATACGCAGTATTTT. The full variable domain, rest sourced from reference TRBV7-9 and TRBJ2-3, is DTGVSQNPRHKITKRGQNVTFRCDPISEHNRLYWYRQTLGQGPEFLTYFQNEAQLEKSRLLSDRFSAERPKGSFSTLEIQRTEQGDSAMYLCASSPNRDQGDTQYFGPGTRLTVL.

V gene TRBV29-1 combines with J gene TRBJ2-6, with unresolved D. Trimming stripped 6 bases from V and 0 bases from J, with 0 bases between. Per the germline V gene, CDR1 is SQVTM and CDR2 is ANQGSEA. CDR3 size: 11 residues. The CDR3 region has the DNA TGCAGCGTCTCTGGGGCCAACGTCCTGACTTTC. The encoded protein is CSVSGANVLTF.